The present T cell receptor beta chain was sequenced within a study of cytomegalovirus exposure and HLA in healthy donors. Turning to the study itself: Researchers previously reported finding more than 100 million unique TCR beta sequences from around 200 million T cells. Study results and caveats: It emerged from a later analysis that several of the most significant clusters appeared to be linked to common viral pathogens. The study listed approximately 170 cytomegalovirus-associated TCR beta chains.

Comments on this clone: Its target is not known.

Researchers ran the PCR with 60 Vbeta and 13 Jbeta primers. This table comes from immunoSEQ multiplex PCR, and its TCRdb copy is limited to in-frame clones, with some not included. The sample contains approximately 120,000 clones, 73% of which appear only once. This CDR3 spans 15 amino acids. From germline, CDR1 is SNHLY and CDR2 FYNNEI. The ends were cut back, 6 bases at V and 10 bases at J, with 19 bases in the middle. Sequenced sample: PBMCs. The V and J genes are TRBV2 and TRBJ1-6; a weak D match, TRBD1 (6 bases). This receptor was obtained from a man aged 55 to 69 in good health and CMV-seropositive. CDR3 protein: CASRQSDTGYSPLHF. Here the CDR3 DNA reads TGTGCCAGCAGGCAATCAGATACAGGGTACTCACCCCTCCACTTT.